This is a list of T cell receptor beta chains from one sample in a study of CD8+ T cells in alopecia areata. The data were produced by immunoSEQ multiplex PCR, yet TCRdb's version contains in-frame clones alone and is incomplete. The table includes around 140,000 clones, approximately 50% detected once. This specimen consisted of CD4+ T cells sorted from blood, obtained at week 0. Source of these receptors: a human donor with alopecia areata. Each CDR3 is given with its conserved first and last residue. D genes are given only for firm matches. Only some rows state a clone size, as once, few, many or a class for expanded clones.

j_gene | d_gene | len | v_gene | abundance | CDR3nt | CDR3aa
TRBJ2-5 | TRBD2 | 16 | TRBV29-1 | NA | TGCAGCGTTACCCGACTAGCGGGAGTGCAAGAGAATACCCAGTACTTC | CSVTRLAGVQENTQYF
TRBJ2-4 | TRBD1 | 14 | TRBV29-1 | few | TGCAGCGTTGAAGCAGGGGGAGCCAAAAACATTCAGTACTTC | CSVEAGGAKNIQYF
TRBJ1-5 | NA | 13 | TRBV2 | few | TGTGCCAGCGTGGGCAGGATGTATCAGCCCCAGCATTTT | CASVGRMYQPQHF
TRBJ2-4 | NA | 13 | TRBV7-6 | NA | TGTGCCAGCAGCTTGGTACAGGGCGACATTCAGTACTTC | CASSLVQGDIQYF
TRBJ1-1 | NA | 15 | TRBV29-1 | NA | TGCAGCGTTGAAGATCGGGCACGATTGAACACTGAAGCTTTCTTT | CSVEDRARLNTEAFF
TRBJ2-7 | NA | 13 | TRBV18 | few | TGTGCCAGCTCACCACCTAAGGCCCACGAGCAGTACTTC | CASSPPKAHEQYF
TRBJ2-3 | NA | 15 | TRBV5-8 | NA | TGTGCCAGCACGCTCCGGGACCGCCTTTCGGATACGCAGTATTTT | CASTLRDRLSDTQYF
TRBJ1-5 | NA | 15 | TRBV11-2 | NA | TGTGCCAGCAGCCCCCGCTTGGGGGCAGATCAGCCCCAGCATTTT | CASSPRLGADQPQHF
TRBJ1-1 | TRBD1 | 13 | TRBV10-3 | NA | TGTGCCATCCGAGGGGGCGCGGACACTGAAGCTTTCTTT | CAIRGGADTEAFF
TRBJ2-1 | TRBD2 | 15 | TRBV29-1 | NA | TGCAGCGTGGATCGTGGGACTAGCGGTTACAATGAGCAGTTCTTC | CSVDRGTSGYNEQFF
TRBJ2-7 | NA | 15 | TRBV29-1 | NA | TGCAGCGTAGAGGGAAGGGGCGGGCGCTCCTACGAGCAGTACTTC | CSVEGRGGRSYEQYF
TRBJ2-7 | NA | 13 | TRBV7-2 | NA | TGTGCCAGCAGTTCCGGACTTTCCTACGAGCAGTACTTC | CASSSGLSYEQYF
TRBJ2-7 | NA | 13 | TRBV6-1 | NA | TGTGCCAGCAGTGTCGAAGGGACCTACGAGCAGTACTTC | CASSVEGTYEQYF
TRBJ2-1 | NA | 15 | TRBV11-2 | NA | TGTGCCAGCAGCTTAGAAAGTAGTAGTTACAATGAGCAGTTCTTC | CASSLESSSYNEQFF
TRBJ2-1 | NA | 11 | TRBV6-5 | NA | TGTGGGACAAGCTCCTACAATGAGCAGTTCTTC | CGTSSYNEQFF
TRBJ2-2 | NA | 12 | TRBV4-3 | once | TGCGCCAGCAGCCAAGCGACCGGGGAGCTGTTTTTT | CASSQATGELFF